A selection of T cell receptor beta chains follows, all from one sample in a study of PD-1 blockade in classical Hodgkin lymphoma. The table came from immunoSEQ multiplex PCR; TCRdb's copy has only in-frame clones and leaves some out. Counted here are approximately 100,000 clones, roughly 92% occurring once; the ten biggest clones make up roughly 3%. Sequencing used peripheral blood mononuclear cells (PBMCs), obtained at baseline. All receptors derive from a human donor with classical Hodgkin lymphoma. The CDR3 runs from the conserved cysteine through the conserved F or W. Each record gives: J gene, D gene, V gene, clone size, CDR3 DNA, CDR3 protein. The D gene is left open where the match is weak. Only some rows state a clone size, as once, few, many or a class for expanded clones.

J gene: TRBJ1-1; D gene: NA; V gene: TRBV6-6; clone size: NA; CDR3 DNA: TGTGCCAGCAGGGACGAGTTGAACACTGAAGCTTTCTTT; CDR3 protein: CASRDELNTEAFF
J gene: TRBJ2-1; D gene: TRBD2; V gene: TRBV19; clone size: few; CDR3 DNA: TGTGCCAGTAGTATCAGACTAGCGGGAGGGCCTTGGGAGCAGTTCTTC; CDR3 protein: CASSIRLAGGPWEQFF
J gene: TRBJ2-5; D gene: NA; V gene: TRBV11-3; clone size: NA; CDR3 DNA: TGTGCCAGCAGCTTGAGGACATCCCGGGACTACCAAGAGACCCAGTACTTC; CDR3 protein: CASSLRTSRDYQETQYF
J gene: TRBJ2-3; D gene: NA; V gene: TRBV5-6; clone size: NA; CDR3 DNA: TGTGCCAGCAGCCCGTGCACAGATACGCAGTATTTT; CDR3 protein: CASSPCTDTQYF
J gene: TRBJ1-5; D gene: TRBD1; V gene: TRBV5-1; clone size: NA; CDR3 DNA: TGCGCCAGCAGCCCGGGAGGGGGGACAGGGGGCAATCAGCCCCAGCATTTT; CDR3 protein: CASSPGGGTGGNQPQHF
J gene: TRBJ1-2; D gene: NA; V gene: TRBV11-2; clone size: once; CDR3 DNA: TGTGCCAGCAGCTTAGACGCGGACGGCTATGGCTACACCTTC; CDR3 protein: CASSLDADGYGYTF
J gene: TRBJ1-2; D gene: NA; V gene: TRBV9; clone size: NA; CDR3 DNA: TGTGCCAGCAGCGCGCGAGGGAGGCACTATGGCTACACCTTC; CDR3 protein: CASSARGRHYGYTF
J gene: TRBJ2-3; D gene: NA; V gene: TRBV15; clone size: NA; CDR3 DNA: TGTGCCACCAGCAGAGACAGACCCCCAGATACGCAGTATTTT; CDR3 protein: CATSRDRPPDTQYF
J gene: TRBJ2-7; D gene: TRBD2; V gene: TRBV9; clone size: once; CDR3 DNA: TGTGCCAGCAGCGTAGCGGGAGGGCCATACGAGCAGTACTTC; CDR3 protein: CASSVAGGPYEQYF
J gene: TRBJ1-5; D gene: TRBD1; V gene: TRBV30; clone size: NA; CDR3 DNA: TGTGCCTGGAGTGTGGAACAGGGGAGAGGTCAGCCCCAGCATTTT; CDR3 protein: CAWSVEQGRGQPQHF